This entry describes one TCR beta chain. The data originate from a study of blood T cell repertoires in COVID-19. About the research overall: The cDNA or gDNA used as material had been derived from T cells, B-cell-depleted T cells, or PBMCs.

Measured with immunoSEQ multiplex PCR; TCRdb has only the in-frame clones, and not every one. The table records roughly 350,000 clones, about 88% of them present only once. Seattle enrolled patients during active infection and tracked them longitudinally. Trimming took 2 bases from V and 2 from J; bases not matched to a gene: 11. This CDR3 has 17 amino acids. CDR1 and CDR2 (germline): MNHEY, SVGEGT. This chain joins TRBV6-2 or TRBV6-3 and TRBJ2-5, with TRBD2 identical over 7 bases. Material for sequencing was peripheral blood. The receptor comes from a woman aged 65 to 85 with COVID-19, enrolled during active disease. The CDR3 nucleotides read TGTGCCAGCAGTTACACATCTCTAGCGGTGGGGCAAGAGACCCAGTACTTC. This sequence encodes CASSYTSLAVGQETQYF.